This section outlines one T cell receptor beta chain sequence together with its context. TCRdb's copy holds only in-frame clones and misses some; the assay was immunoSEQ multiplex PCR. In the table there are about 220,000 clones, under 90% of which are singletons. The sample is drawn from a study of blood T cell repertoires in COVID-19. Whole-study context: PBMCs, B-cell-depleted T cells, or T cells were the source of the cDNA or gDNA that made up the material.

The CDR3 covers 15 residues. Germline CDR1 is KGHSH and CDR2 is LQKENI. V dropped 3 bases and J dropped 3 bases, with 14 bases sitting between them. The rearrangement joins TRBV18 to TRBJ2-5, with D possibly being TRBD1 (5 bases). The sequence was collected from a woman of 80 years or more with acute or convalescent COVID-19. The sequencing sample was made of peripheral blood. The CDR3 region has the DNA TGTGCCAGCTCACCCCCCGCAGGGTGGGAAGAGACCCAGTACTTC. Translation gives CASSPPAGWEETQYF. The whole variable domain, remainder taken from reference TRBV18 and TRBJ2-5, is NAGVMQNPRHLVRRRGQEARLRCSPMKGHSHVYWYRQLPEEGLKFMVYLQKENIIDESGMPKERFSAEFPKEGPSILRIQQVVRGDSAAYFCASSPPAGWEETQYFGPGTRLLVL.